Below are 23 T cell receptor beta chains sequenced from a single sample in a study of T cells in Graves' hyperthyroidism and ophthalmopathy. It was RNA transcripts that yielded the amplified TCR beta CDR3 regions. First-round RT-PCR of the TCR CDR3 relied on the HTBI primer set. MiXCR was run by TCRdb on the multiplex PCR reads, yielding one entry per CDR3 protein. This table has hundreds of thousands of distinct CDR3 sequences, around 17% appearing once. The sample was blood. These receptor sequences come from a woman under 30 with Graves' hyperthyroidism.

The table lists this clonotype with many counts. The chain uses TRBV28 and TRBJ1-1; D is unclear. This CDR3 is 15 amino acids long. Between the trimmed V and J ends, which lost 6 bases and 0 bases, there was a span of 14 bases. CDR1 and CDR2 (germline): MDHEN, SYDVKM. CDR3 nucleotides: TGTGCCAGCAGGCTCCCCGAACCTTTGAACACTGAAGCTTTCTTT. Translated, it gives CASRLPEPLNTEAFF.

This clonotype was detected ten times or more. CDR3 in DNA: TGTGCCAGCAGCTTACAGGGATCGTTGAACACTGAAGCTTTCTTT. This gives the protein CASSLQGSLNTEAFF. The gene calls are TRBV11-2 and TRBJ1-1; TRBD1 might be the D (5 bases). Deletions cut 2 bases from V and 0 bases from J, with 10 bases between. The V gene's germline CDR1 is SGHAT and CDR2 FQNNGV. The CDR3 contains 15 residues. The full variable domain, completed using reference TRBV11-2 and TRBJ1-1, is EAGVAQSPRYKIIEKRQSVAFWCNPISGHATLYWYQQILGQGPKLLIQFQNNGVVDDSQLPKDRFSAERLKGVDSTLKIQPAKLEDSAVYLCASSLQGSLNTEAFFGQGTRLTVV.

The chain uses TRBV30 and TRBJ2-7; either TRBD1 or TRBD2 may fit D (5 bases each). The CDR3 has 13 residues. Germline CDR1 reads GTSNPN; CDR2 reads SVGIG (reference sequence). V lost 5 bases to trimming and J lost 4 bases, with 15 bases between them. The CDR3 region has the DNA TGTGCCTGGGGGGCGCAAGGGAGATACGAGCAGTACTTC. It yields the protein CAWGAQGRYEQYF.

This clonotype was found a few times. The chain combines TRBV9 with TRBJ1-2; D is uncertain. This CDR3 has 11 residues. Trimming cost V 0 bases and J 4 bases, with 1 base left between them. CDR1 is SGDLS and CDR2 is YYNGEE in the germline V gene. CDR3 nucleotide sequence: TGTGCCAGCAGCGTAGGCTATGGCTACACCTTC. It yields the protein CASSVGYGYTF.

The CDR3 DNA follows: TGCAGCGTTGACAGGGGGAGGAGTGGGGAGCTGTTTTTT. This sequence encodes CSVDRGRSGELFF. The rearrangement uses TRBV29-1 and TRBJ2-2; TRBD1 might be the D (7 bases). Germline CDR1 SQVTM, CDR2 ANQGSEA. V lost 3 bases and J lost 8, with 13 bases in between. The CDR3 spans 13 residues.

This clonotype was counted ten times or more. The rearrangement links TRBV27 to TRBJ2-7, with D tentatively TRBD2 (6 bases). V lost 5 bases and J lost 2, with 16 bases in between. Germline CDR1 reads MNHEY; CDR2 reads SMNVEV (reference sequence). The CDR3 consists of 15 residues. The CDR3 reads CASSPDTGGAYEQYF. CDR3 nucleotides: TGTGCCAGCAGTCCCGACACCGGGGGAGCCTACGAGCAGTACTTC.

This clonotype was counted between two and nine times. The gene calls are TRBV10-3 and TRBJ2-7; 8 nucleotides agree with TRBD2. The V gene end was trimmed by 3 bases and the J gene end by 7 bases; junction bases not matched to a gene: 23. Germline CDR1 ENHRY, CDR2 SYGVKD. The CDR3 runs 19 residues. CDR3 in DNA: TGTGCCATCAGTGATTCCAGGGAAAGGGGAGCGGGAGCTCCAGGTGAGCAGTACTTC. It is translated as CAISDSRERGAGAPGEQYF.

This clonotype has at least ten counts. The V call is TRBV2, the J call TRBJ2-3; 7 bases agree with TRBD1. With V trimmed by 5 bases and J by 0 bases, 11 bases remained unmatched. The CDR3 sequence is 17 residues long. Germline lookup yields CDR1 SNHLY and CDR2 FYNNEI. The CDR3 DNA reads as TGTGCCAGCAGTACTCTCCGGGACAGTGCTAGCACAGATACGCAGTATTTT. As protein: CASSTLRDSASTDTQYF.

The V gene is TRBV18, the J gene TRBJ2-3; 12 bases fit TRBD2. V lost 0 bases to trimming and J lost 4 bases; unmatched junction nucleotides: 8. There are 18 residues in the CDR3. The germline V gene encodes CDR1 KGHSH and CDR2 LQKENI. The CDR3 here is CASSPPRLAGGPSDTQYF. For the CDR3, the DNA is TGTGCCAGCTCACCACCGAGGCTAGCGGGAGGGCCCTCAGATACGCAGTATTTT.

This clonotype was recorded a few times. The chain has TRBV27 and TRBJ2-7; TRBD1 matches at 11 bases. The CDR3 runs 14 residues. V was pared by 5 bases and J by 6 bases, with 6 bases of the junction left unmatched. The germline V gene has CDR1 MNHEY and CDR2 SMNVEV (reference sequence). The CDR3 spells CASSPDRGRGEQYF. Here the CDR3 DNA reads TGTGCCAGCAGTCCGGACAGGGGGCGCGGCGAGCAGTACTTC.

This clonotype has ten or more counts. The J gene is TRBJ1-1, the V gene TRBV30; 9 nucleotides line up with TRBD1. This CDR3 contains 14 residues. The junction had 8 bases not matched to a gene; V was cut back by 5 bases and J by 4 bases. Germline CDR1 is GTSNPN and CDR2 is SVGIG (reference sequence). Here the CDR3 reads CAWATGGLGTEAFF. The DNA for the CDR3 is TGTGCCTGGGCAACAGGGGGCCTAGGCACTGAAGCTTTCTTT.

This clonotype was seen a few times. The chain combines TRBV20-1 with TRBJ2-1; 11 bases agree with TRBD2. Germline V gene lookup returns CDR1 DFQATT and CDR2 SNEGSKA (reference sequence). The CDR3 contains 18 residues. V lost 3 bases and J lost 3; bases outside the gene matches: 13. This CDR3 is CSASEKVPGLADYNEQFF. CDR3 coding DNA: TGCAGTGCTAGCGAGAAGGTCCCGGGACTAGCGGACTACAATGAGCAGTTCTTC.

This clonotype has just one count. This chain links TRBV5-4 with TRBJ1-2; no clear D. This CDR3 is built from 12 residues. From germline, CDR1 is SGHNT and CDR2 YYREEE (reference sequence). V lost 0 bases and J lost 8, with 8 bases in between. CDR3 sequence (DNA): TGTGCCAGCAGCTTGGGGGATATGGGCTACACCTTC. Its protein is CASSLGDMGYTF.

V is TRBV2 and J is TRBJ2-5; D perhaps matches TRBD2 (5 bases). The CDR3 is made up of 12 amino acids. Germline V CDR1 and CDR2: SNHLY, FYNNEI. V was pared by 8 bases and J by 6 bases, with 13 bases between. CDR3 region: CASGASGKTQYF. DNA of the CDR3: TGTGCCAGCGGTGCCTCGGGGAAGACCCAGTACTTC.

This sequence joins TRBV4-2 and TRBJ2-7; 10 bases are shared with TRBD1. V shed 3 bases, J shed 3 bases, and the junction held 8 bases outside the gene matches. Germline-derived CDR1 and CDR2 are LGHNA and YNFKEQ. The CDR3 contains 16 residues. CDR3 region: CASSHAHGQGDYEQYF. CDR3 sequence (DNA): TGTGCCAGCAGCCATGCCCATGGACAGGGGGACTACGAGCAGTACTTC.

The chain employs TRBV6-4 and TRBJ2-3, with D maybe TRBD2 (6 bases). This CDR3 comprises 15 residues. Trimming removed 7 bases from V and 4 bases from J, with 18 bases in between. Germline V CDR1 and CDR2: MRHNA, SNTAGT. As DNA, the CDR3 is TGTGCCAGCACCTCCAAGACTAGGGGTCCAGATACGCAGTATTTT. Its protein is CASTSKTRGPDTQYF.

This clonotype occurred a few times. The V and J genes are TRBV29-1 and TRBJ2-3; the D gene is possibly TRBD1 (5 bases). This CDR3 has 13 residues. Germline V gene sequence: CDR1 SQVTM, CDR2 ANQGSEA. Trimming shortened V by 4 bases and J by 5 bases, and 13 bases separated the two germline ends. The DNA of the CDR3 is TGCAGCGTTGGTCTGGGGCAGAGAGATACGCAGTATTTT. This translates into CSVGLGQRDTQYF.

This clonotype was counted between two and nine times. This chain connects TRBV29-1 to TRBJ2-2; 8 bases match TRBD1. Germline assignment: CDR1 SQVTM and CDR2 ANQGSEA. The CDR3 sequence is 15 residues long. V dropped 7 bases and J dropped 1; count of bases not matched to a gene: 8. CDR3 region: CSANPTGENTGELFF. The CDR3 DNA is TGCAGCGCTAATCCGACAGGGGAGAACACCGGGGAGCTGTTTTTT.

The chain couples TRBV7-9 to TRBJ2-5, with 7 bases identical to TRBD2. This CDR3 has 13 residues. Unmatched junction bases numbered 3, after V lost 5 bases and J lost 3 bases. From germline, CDR1 is SEHNR and CDR2 FQNEAQ (reference sequence). The CDR3 bases are TGTGCCAGCAGCCACAGCGGGAAAGAGACCCAGTACTTC. This gives the protein CASSHSGKETQYF.

This clonotype appeared a few times. The rearrangement links TRBV7-9 to TRBJ2-1; no reliable D call. The V gene's germline CDR1 is SEHNR and CDR2 FQNEAQ (reference sequence). The V end was cut by 4 bases, the J end by 8 bases, with 21 bases between. CDR3 length equals 16 residues. The CDR3 nucleotides are TGTGCCAGCAGCTCGGCCGTAAACTCTTGGCTGTATGAGCAGTTCTTC. It yields the protein CASSSAVNSWLYEQFF. Looking up the rest from reference TRBV7-9 and TRBJ2-1 gives the full variable domain: DTGVSQNPRHKITKRGQNVTFRCDPISEHNRLYWYRQTLGQGPEFLTYFQNEAQLEKSRLLSDRFSAERPKGSFSTLEIQRTEQGDSAMYLCASSSAVNSWLYEQFFGPGTRLTVL.

On this clonotype itself: No DNA is shown, since the ends of the CDR3 on it are uncertain; the CDR3 is the one TCRdb lists. V is TRBV20-1 and J is TRBJ1-2; TRBD1 is the table's D call and was not checked against the DNA. The germline V gene encodes CDR1 DFQATT and CDR2 SNEGSKA (reference sequence). Both ends counted, the CDR3 spans 13 residues. CDR3 loop: CSASWGQNYGCTF.

This clonotype was found many times. The rearrangement joins TRBV13 to TRBJ2-3, with 8 bases aligning to TRBD1. CDR1 PRHDT and CDR2 FYEKMQ come from the germline V gene (reference sequence). The ends lost 5 bases at V and 6 bases at J; junction bases unmatched: 4. This CDR3 region has 13 residues. CDR3: CASSQDRVDTQYF. The CDR3 DNA reads as TGTGCCAGCAGCCAGGACAGGGTTGATACGCAGTATTTT.

The chain has TRBV7-9 and TRBJ2-7; possibly TRBD1 or TRBD2 for D (6 bases each). The germline gives CDR1 SEHNR, CDR2 FQNEAQ (reference sequence). Trimming stripped 5 bases from V and 6 bases from J, with 20 bases between. The CDR3 runs to 15 residues. The CDR3 nucleotides read TGTGCCAGCAGCCTACTTGGGGCAGGGGAGGCCGAGCAGTACTTC. This translates into CASSLLGAGEAEQYF.